Presented here are 27 T cell receptor beta chains from one specimen sequenced in a study of spatial heterogeneity in lung cancer. Whole-study findings and limits: Tracking of tumor mutation counts was seen in expanded intratumoral alpha and beta TCR counts.

Time point noted: sample taken at primary tumor resection. No antigens are known for them. TCRdb called the 5' RACE reads again in MiXCR, with one record for every CDR3 protein. This sample carries around 9,300 distinct CDR3 sequences, less than 6.5% of them seen once, and the ten largest clones take 20% to 25%. Sequenced material: lung tumor tissue, taken at surgery. Source of these receptors: a female donor with early-stage non-small cell lung cancer.

In this sample, this clonotype is medium-sized. The rearrangement joins TRBV6-2 or TRBV6-3 to TRBJ2-3, with D possibly being TRBD2 (6 bases). Germline V CDR1 and CDR2: MNHEY, SVGEGT. The CDR3 covers 11 residues. The V end lost 8 bases, the J end lost 13 bases, and 16 bases lay between the germline ends. The CDR3 region is CASGGVAWEYF. The DNA for the CDR3 is TGTGCCAGCGGAGGGGTTGCTTGGGAGTATTTT.

This clonotype was recorded a few times. The chain carries TRBV20-1 and TRBJ2-3; 9 bases map to TRBD2. The CDR3 runs to 16 residues. The germline V gene has CDR1 DFQATT and CDR2 SNEGSKA (reference sequence). V shed 6 bases and J 2 bases; nucleotides not matched to a gene: 12. DNA of the CDR3: TGCAGTGCCATAGACCCGACTAGCGGCACCACAGATACGCAGTATTTT. Its protein product is CSAIDPTSGTTDTQYF.

This clonotype has ten or more counts. The chain uses TRBV5-4 and TRBJ2-1; unclear D gene. CDR3 size: 12 residues. The V and J ends lost 4 bases and 6 bases respectively, with 8 bases between them. From germline, CDR1 is SGHNT and CDR2 YYREEE (reference sequence). In nucleotides, the CDR3 is TGTGCCAGCAGCGTAAACTTCAATGAGCAGTTCTTC. As protein: CASSVNFNEQFF. Based on the CDR3 plus reference TRBV5-4 and TRBJ2-1, the full variable domain is ETGVTQSPTHLIKTRGQQVTLRCSSQSGHNTVSWYQQALGQGPQFIFQYYREEENGRGNFPPRFSGLQFPNYSSELNVNALELDDSALYLCASSVNFNEQFFGPGTRLTVL.

The sample holds many counts of this clonotype. The V gene is TRBV28, the J gene TRBJ1-2, with D possibly matching TRBD1 (5 bases). The CDR3 runs 16 residues. Trimming shortened V by 6 bases and J by 3 bases, and 20 bases separated the two germline ends. CDR1 is MDHEN, CDR2 SYDVKM, per germline. The CDR3 DNA reads as TGTGCCAGCAGACAAAGCGGGGATTGGGGCCACTATGGCTACACCTTC. Translated: CASRQSGDWGHYGYTF.

The table lists this clonotype with many counts. V and J are TRBV27 and TRBJ2-3, with 11 bases fitting TRBD2. Germline V gene sequence: CDR1 MNHEY, CDR2 SMNVEV (reference sequence). The CDR3 consists of 15 residues. V lost 3 bases, J lost 3 bases, and 2 bases stayed unmatched. CDR3 nucleotide sequence: TGTGCCAGCAGTTTTAGCGGGAGGGCGACAGATACGCAGTATTTT. Its protein is CASSFSGRATDTQYF.

This clonotype has at least ten counts. The J gene is TRBJ2-1, the V gene TRBV4-3; 8 bases are a match to TRBD2. This CDR3 comprises 16 residues. Germline V CDR1 and CDR2: LGHNA, YSLEER. Unmatched junction bases numbered 5, after V lost 1 base and J lost 3 bases. The CDR3 reads CASSQGSSGVYNEQFF. CDR3 bases: TGCGCCAGCAGCCAAGGGAGTAGCGGGGTCTACAATGAGCAGTTCTTC.

Judged by abundance, this clonotype is medium-sized (0.01 to 0.1%). V and J are TRBV6-1 and TRBJ1-6; no definite D call. The CDR3 is made up of 13 amino acids. V lost 6 bases to trimming and J lost 10 bases, with 13 bases between them. Germline lookup yields CDR1 MNHNS and CDR2 SASEGT. CDR3 coding DNA: TGTGCCAGCAGCGAGACATATCTCTCACCCCTCCACTTT. Protein product: CASSETYLSPLHF.

This clonotype was counted ten times or more. This chain uses TRBV27 with TRBJ1-4; TRBD1 matches 7 bases. The V segment lost 8 bases and the J segment 7 bases; nucleotides outside the gene matches: 7. Germline assignment: CDR1 MNHEY and CDR2 SMNVEV (reference sequence). The CDR3 is 13 amino acids. The CDR3, as DNA: TGTGCCAGCTCAGACAGGGAAGGTGAAAAACTGTTTTTT. This gives the protein CASSDREGEKLFF.

This clonotype was recorded at least ten times. The CDR3 nucleotides read TGTGCCAGCAGCGTAAACCTAGGAGGGTCCTACAATGAGCAGTTCTTC. Its translation: CASSVNLGGSYNEQFF. The chain has TRBV5-4 and TRBJ2-1; tentative D call: TRBD2 (6 bases). CDR1 SGHNT and CDR2 YYREEE come from the germline V gene (reference sequence). The CDR3 has 16 residues. V lost 4 bases to trimming and J lost 1 base, with 15 bases between them.

This clonotype was recorded many times. V and J are TRBV18 and TRBJ1-4; D uncertain. The V gene lost 3 bases and the J gene lost 0 bases, with 8 bases spanning the gap. This CDR3 has 15 residues. CDR1 is KGHSH, CDR2 LQKENI, per germline. The CDR3 sequence: CASSPSQSTNEKLFF. In DNA form, the CDR3 reads TGTGCCAGCTCACCCTCACAGTCAACTAATGAAAAACTGTTTTTT.

The chain joins TRBV5-1 to TRBJ2-1; unclear D gene. Germline assignment: CDR1 SGHRS and CDR2 YFSETQ. CDR3 length: 14 residues. V was shortened by 4 bases and J by 5 bases, with 13 bases between the two germline ends. The CDR3 DNA sequence: TGCGCCAGCAGCGGCCACGCCGCGGACAATGAGCAGTTCTTC. Amino acids: CASSGHAADNEQFF.

This clonotype was counted ten times or more. The CDR3 is CASSPRPTVFSGNTIYF. CDR3 nucleotide sequence: TGTGCCAGCAGTCCCCGACCGACGGTGTTCTCTGGAAACACCATATATTTT. The chain couples TRBV6-5 to TRBJ1-3, with unresolved D. The CDR3 totals 17 residues. Germline CDR1 is MNHEY and CDR2 is SVGAGI. Trimming left V 5 bases short and J 0 bases short, with 17 bases between.

This clonotype has only a few counts. The CDR3 is CASRSSYNEKLFF. CDR3 in DNA: TGTGCCAGCAGATCAAGTTATAATGAAAAACTGTTTTTT. V usage is TRBV27 and J usage is TRBJ1-4; D remains unclear. Germline V gives CDR1 MNHEY, CDR2 SMNVEV (reference sequence). The CDR3 loop spans 13 amino acids. V lost 6 bases to trimming and J lost 4 bases, with 9 bases between them.

In this sample, this clonotype is medium-sized. The V call is TRBV7-6, the J call TRBJ1-6, with D possibly being TRBD1 (5 bases). Germline V lookup: CDR1 SGHVS, CDR2 FNYEAQ. The CDR3 extends over 16 amino acids. V was cut by 0 bases and J by 7 bases, with 13 bases left in between. The CDR3 spells CASSLAGGAGNSPLHF. CDR3 bases: TGTGCCAGCAGCTTAGCGGGTGGGGCAGGGAATTCACCCCTCCACTTT.

This clonotype was found many times. The rearrangement uses TRBV6-5 and TRBJ1-1; 8 nucleotides align to TRBD1. J was trimmed by 3 bases and V by 0 bases; bases with no gene match: 3. The CDR3 has 15 amino acids. Germline V gives CDR1 MNHEY, CDR2 SVGAGI. In DNA, the CDR3 is TGTGCCAGCAGTTACTCGTACAGGGGGGACACTGAAGCTTTCTTT. Protein product: CASSYSYRGDTEAFF.

This clonotype has ten or more counts. The V gene is TRBV4-2, the J gene TRBJ2-1; 7 nucleotides line up with TRBD2. The CDR3 contains 17 residues. Per the germline V gene, CDR1 is LGHNA and CDR2 is YNFKEQ. The V gene end was trimmed by 1 base and the J gene end by 0 bases; junction bases not matched to a gene: 6. Written as DNA, the CDR3 is TGTGCCAGCAGCCAAGTAGCTAGCGGAAACTCCTACAATGAGCAGTTCTTC. This sequence encodes CASSQVASGNSYNEQFF.

Sample share makes this clonotype medium-sized (0.01 to 0.1%). CDR3 loop: CASGEGSSDNYEQYF. The CDR3, as DNA: TGTGCCAGCGGGGAGGGCTCCTCGGACAACTACGAGCAGTACTTC. The chain recombines TRBV19 with TRBJ2-7; 7 nucleotides align to TRBD2. Germline V CDR1 and CDR2: LNHDA, SQIVND (reference sequence). This CDR3 contains 15 residues. Unmatched junction bases numbered 14, after V lost 9 bases and J lost 3 bases.

In its sample, this clonotype was seen many times. Here the CDR3 reads CSATTGTGRLNQPQHF. The CDR3 region has the DNA TGCAGTGCCACAACAGGGACAGGGAGGCTCAATCAGCCCCAGCATTTT. V and J are TRBV20-1 and TRBJ1-5; 9 bases map to TRBD1. With V trimmed by 6 bases and J by 3 bases, 12 bases remained unmatched. The CDR3 runs 16 residues. Germline-derived CDR1 and CDR2 are DFQATT and SNEGSKA (reference sequence).

There are a few counts of this clonotype. V gene TRBV4-2 combines with J gene TRBJ1-5; 10 bases map to TRBD1. This CDR3 spans 16 amino acids. Germline-derived CDR1 and CDR2 are LGHNA and YNFKEQ. Unmatched junction bases numbered 4, after V lost 1 base and J lost 4 bases. The CDR3 spells CASSQGRTGGNQPQHF. The CDR3 bases are TGTGCCAGCAGCCAAGGACGGACAGGGGGGAATCAGCCCCAGCATTTT.

This clonotype was counted at least ten times. The chain combines TRBV7-9 with TRBJ1-4, with D uncertain. The length of the CDR3 is 14 residues. Germline lookup yields CDR1 SEHNR and CDR2 FQNEAQ (reference sequence). V was cut by 5 bases and J by 2 bases, with 9 bases left in between. CDR3 nucleotide sequence: TGTGCCAGCAGCGAAACAGAGACTAATGAAAAACTGTTTTTT. This gives the protein CASSETETNEKLFF.

In its sample, this clonotype was seen a few times. V and J are TRBV3-2 and TRBJ1-1; TRBD1 was called by the table and not checked on the DNA. TRBV3-2 is marked as a pseudogene. CDR3 length: 12 amino acids. The CDR3 sequence is CARATGVSEAFF. The CDR3 coding sequence is TGTGCCAGAGCAACAGGAGTCTCTGAAGCTTTCTTT.

This clonotype occurred a few times. V and J are TRBV9 and TRBJ2-3, with 9 bases aligning to TRBD1. This CDR3 region has 19 residues. The germline V gene has CDR1 SGDLS and CDR2 YYNGEE. J gave up 3 bases and V 4 bases, and 18 bases lay outside the gene matches. The CDR3 here is CASSSTGGRGSPNTDTQYF. The CDR3 nucleotides are TGTGCCAGCAGCTCCACAGGGGGCCGGGGCTCCCCGAATACAGATACGCAGTATTTT.

Ten or more counts support this clonotype. In nucleotides, the CDR3 is TGTGCCAGCAGCACCACAGGGGCCAACTATGGCTACACCTTC. Translated: CASSTTGANYGYTF. This chain connects TRBV11-2 to TRBJ1-2; TRBD1 matches at 7 bases. Trimming took 5 bases from V and 2 from J; bases not matched to a gene: 5. CDR3 size: 14 residues. In germline, CDR1 is SGHAT, CDR2 FQNNGV.

By share, this clonotype counts as medium-sized. The chain has TRBV5-4 and TRBJ2-1; 10 bases are shared with TRBD2. CDR3 length: 15 amino acids. Germline trimming cut 1 base from V and 8 bases from J; bases unmatched to any gene: 6. CDR1 is SGHNT and CDR2 is YYREEE in the germline V gene (reference sequence). The CDR3 here is CASSLRLAGVYEQFF. For the CDR3, the DNA is TGTGCCAGCAGCTTGCGGCTAGCGGGAGTTTATGAGCAGTTCTTC.

This clonotype appeared many times. J is TRBJ2-7 and V is TRBV14, with no clear D. This CDR3 is built from 12 residues. The V end lost 2 bases, the J end lost 5 bases, and 7 bases lay between the germline ends. Germline V lookup: CDR1 SGHDN, CDR2 FVKESK. The CDR3 DNA reads as TGTGCCAGCAGCCAAAAGTGGCACGAGCAGTACTTC. Protein product: CASSQKWHEQYF.

Sample share makes this clonotype medium-sized. The chain links TRBV4-2 to TRBJ1-1; maybe TRBD1 (5 bases). The germline CDR1 and CDR2 sequences are LGHNA and YNFKEQ. The CDR3 loop spans 13 amino acids. V lost 0 bases and J 10 bases, leaving 12 bases between the germline ends. The CDR3 DNA reads TGTGCCAGCAGCCAAGATTGGGGTGGGGGAGCTTTCTTT. This gives the protein CASSQDWGGGAFF.

This clonotype rates as medium-sized. The chain is built from TRBV15 and TRBJ2-3; no clear D. From germline, CDR1 is LNHNV and CDR2 YYDKDF (reference sequence). The germline V and J ends were trimmed by 0 bases and 2 bases, with 6 bases remaining between them. This CDR3 has 14 amino acids. CDR3 amino acids: CATSRDFATDTQYF. CDR3 DNA: TGTGCCACCAGCAGAGATTTCGCCACAGATACGCAGTATTTT.